The 27 T cell receptor beta chains below all came from one sample that was sequenced in a study of T cells after yellow fever vaccination. TCRdb processed the 5' RACE reads anew with MiXCR; each CDR3 protein has one entry. The sample consists of around 610,000 distinct CDR3 sequences, about 13% of them appearing once. Material: PBMCs, obtained on the day of the yellow fever booster vaccination. The receptor source for this set is a man younger than 40 who received the YFV17D yellow fever vaccine.

V gene TRBV5-1 combines with J gene TRBJ1-1; D is undetermined. Trimming took 2 bases from V and 6 from J, leaving 11 bases between them. CDR1 and CDR2 from the germline V gene are SGHRS and YFSETQ. There are 13 residues in the CDR3. This CDR3 is CASSFQVEAEAFF. The CDR3 DNA follows: TGCGCCAGCAGCTTCCAGGTGGAGGCTGAAGCTTTCTTT.

This clonotype was detected a few times. The junction and the germline gene differ at one end; a read error may be behind it. J is TRBJ1-1 and V is TRBV7-2; D perhaps matches TRBD1 (5 bases). The CDR3 loop spans 13 amino acids. The V gene's germline CDR1 is SGHTA and CDR2 FQGNSA. In nucleotides, the CDR3 is TGTGCCAGTAGCTTATTAGGGGTACTAGGAGCTTTCTTT. The encoded protein is CASSLLGVLGAFF.

CDR3 sequence (DNA): TGTGCCAGCAGCTTAGGACAGGCGGTCGAGCAGTACTTC. Protein product: CASSLGQAVEQYF. This chain links TRBV7-2 with TRBJ2-7; TRBD1 is a possible D gene (6 bases). CDR1 and CDR2 from the germline V gene are SGHTA and FQGNSA. The V end lost 1 base, the J end lost 6 bases, and 10 bases lay between the germline ends. The CDR3 runs 13 residues.

This clonotype was seen more than once but under ten times. The chain couples TRBV20-1 to TRBJ2-5; D unresolved. The CDR3 extends over 12 amino acids. Trimming shortened V by 3 bases and J by 1 base, and 6 bases separated the two germline ends. The germline gives CDR1 DFQATT, CDR2 SNEGSKA (reference sequence). CDR3 DNA: TGCAGTGCTAGCGCCCCCCAAGAGACCCAGTACTTC. Its translation is CSASAPQETQYF.

This clonotype was observed a handful of times. The CDR3 protein is CASSYFPGQAYEQYF. The CDR3 DNA is TGTGCCAGCAGTTACTTTCCGGGACAGGCATACGAGCAGTACTTC. The chain uses TRBV6-5 and TRBJ2-7; 8 nucleotides match TRBD1. Trimming cost V 1 base and J 4 bases; bases outside gene matches: 6. Per the germline V gene, CDR1 is MNHEY and CDR2 is SVGAGI. The CDR3 is 15 residues long.

The chain employs TRBV9 and TRBJ2-6, with D tentatively TRBD1 (6 bases). The CDR3 has 18 amino acids. CDR1 and CDR2 (germline): SGDLS, YYNGEE. The ends were cut back, 2 bases at V and 0 bases at J, with 15 bases in the middle. CDR3 nucleotide sequence: TGTGCCAGCAGCGTGAGGGGGTGGAAAGACTCTGGGGCCAACGTCCTGACTTTC. Translating it yields CASSVRGWKDSGANVLTF.

The chain is built from TRBV7-9 and TRBJ1-1; D unclear. Germline V gene sequence: CDR1 SEHNR, CDR2 FQNEAQ (reference sequence). V was pared by 5 bases and J by 1 base, with 8 bases between. This CDR3 has 13 amino acids. Written as DNA, the CDR3 is TGTGCCAGCAGCCGGGTCCAGAACACTGAAGCTTTCTTT. The encoded protein is CASSRVQNTEAFF. Variable domain in full (rest from reference TRBV7-9 and TRBJ1-1): DTGVSQNPRHKITKRGQNVTFRCDPISEHNRLYWYRQTLGQGPEFLTYFQNEAQLEKSRLLSDRFSAERPKGSFSTLEIQRTEQGDSAMYLCASSRVQNTEAFFGQGTRLTVV.

The chain uses TRBV21-1 and TRBJ2-1. TRBV21-1 constitutes a pseudogene. The CDR3 is made up of 17 amino acids. Written as DNA, the CDR3 is TGTTCCAGCAGCAAGATGGTCGGCCACAGCTCCTACAATGAGCAGTTCTTC. Translated, it gives CSSSKMVGHSSYNEQFF.

This chain joins TRBV7-9 and TRBJ2-1; 10 bases fit TRBD2. Germline V gene data show CDR1 as SEHNR and CDR2 as FQNEAQ (reference sequence). The CDR3 loop spans 14 amino acids. V was pared by 5 bases and J by 8 bases, with 6 bases of the junction left unmatched. DNA of the CDR3: TGTGCCAGCAGCGCCCGAGCGGGGGGGGATGAGCAGTTCTTC. Its translation is CASSARAGGDEQFF.

J is TRBJ1-1 and V is TRBV5-8, with D possibly TRBD1 on 5 matching bases. Trimming removed 0 bases from V and 0 bases from J, with 12 bases in between. This CDR3 is 16 amino acids long. Germline CDR1 is SGHTS and CDR2 is YDEGEE. CDR3 DNA sequence: TGTGCCAGCAGCTTGGAAACAGGAGGGATGAACACTGAAGCTTTCTTT. Translation gives CASSLETGGMNTEAFF.

In its sample, this clonotype was seen a few times. The rearrangement links TRBV20-1 to TRBJ2-1; 7 bases fit TRBD2. The J segment lost 3 bases and the V segment lost 1 base, leaving 18 bases of the junction unmatched. CDR1 is DFQATT and CDR2 is SNEGSKA in the germline V gene (reference sequence). This CDR3 has 19 amino acids. CDR3: CSARVDFSGSGGIYNEQFF. In DNA, the CDR3 is TGCAGTGCTAGAGTCGACTTTAGCGGGTCCGGGGGAATCTACAATGAGCAGTTCTTC.

J is TRBJ2-5 and V is TRBV5-1, with D possibly being TRBD1 or TRBD2 (6 bases each). Trimming removed 9 bases at V and 1 base at J, with 19 bases between. The CDR3 spans 15 residues. Germline V gene lookup returns CDR1 SGHRS and CDR2 YFSETQ. The CDR3 DNA reads as TGCGCCACCCGAGGTTCGGGGGCACCCCAAGAGACCCAGTACTTC. This gives the protein CATRGSGAPQETQYF.

The table lists this clonotype with a few counts. The V and J genes are TRBV7-9 and TRBJ2-2; D may be TRBD2 (5 bases). The CDR3 is 14 residues long. V lost 5 bases, J lost 8 bases, and 15 bases lay in between. CDR1 is SEHNR, CDR2 FQNEAQ, per germline (reference sequence). The CDR3 region has the DNA TGTGCCAGCAGCCGACAAACGGGGTTTGGGGAGCTGTTTTTT. Its protein is CASSRQTGFGELFF.

This clonotype was detected only a few times. CDR3 DNA: TGTGCCAGCAGCTCCCCCGGGGGGATAGAACGTGCGACCCAGTACTTC. Translating it yields CASSSPGGIERATQYF. V and J are TRBV7-9 and TRBJ2-5; TRBD2 matches at 7 bases. CDR1 SEHNR and CDR2 FQNEAQ come from the germline V gene (reference sequence). The CDR3 totals 16 residues. V dropped 4 bases and J dropped 7; count of bases not matched to a gene: 15.

The J gene is TRBJ2-1, the V gene TRBV6-5, with D perhaps being TRBD1 or TRBD2 (5 bases each). Trimming removed 0 bases at V and 8 bases at J, with 17 bases between. The CDR3 is 16 amino acids. CDR1 is MNHEY, CDR2 SVGAGI, per germline. The DNA for the CDR3 is TGTGCCAGCAGTTACTCGCGGGCAGGGTGGTACGATGAGCAGTTCTTC. Translating gives CASSYSRAGWYDEQFF.

In its sample, this clonotype was seen a few times. This chain links TRBV12-3 or TRBV12-4 with TRBJ2-2; D is unresolved. CDR3 size: 16 residues. Trimming stripped 3 bases from V and 4 bases from J, with 15 bases between. The DNA for the CDR3 is TGTGCCAGCAGTTTGTTTGCCGAGATCATCACCGGGGAGCTGTTTTTT. Translated, it gives CASSLFAEIITGELFF.

This clonotype was counted a few times. The chain joins TRBV6-1 to TRBJ2-7, with TRBD2 matching over 14 bases. The CDR3 contains 18 residues. V dropped 6 bases and J dropped 2; count of bases not matched to a gene: 12. The germline CDR1 and CDR2 sequences are MNHNS and SASEGT. CDR3 sequence: CASRNRGGLAGGTYEQYF. CDR3 bases: TGTGCCAGCAGGAACCGCGGTGGACTAGCGGGAGGCACCTACGAGCAGTACTTC.

This chain joins TRBV20-1 and TRBJ2-1, with unresolved D. The length of the CDR3 is 9 residues. Trimming took 6 bases from V and 7 from J, leaving 4 bases between them. The germline gives CDR1 DFQATT, CDR2 SNEGSKA (reference sequence). The CDR3 spells CSAGNEQFF. The CDR3 nucleotides read TGCAGTGCGGGGAATGAGCAGTTCTTC.

The chain joins TRBV7-8 to TRBJ1-4; the D is unclear. Between the trimmed V and J ends, which lost 8 bases and 4 bases, there was a span of 8 bases. This CDR3 has 12 residues. Looked up from germline, CDR1 is SGHVS and CDR2 is FQNEAQ. The CDR3 DNA is TGTGCCAGCCGGACCCATAATGAAAAACTGTTTTTT. Translated: CASRTHNEKLFF.

This clonotype was observed a handful of times. The J gene is TRBJ2-1, the V gene TRBV5-1; TRBD2 matches at 15 bases. CDR3 length equals 15 residues. The junction had 6 bases not matched to a gene; V was cut back by 4 bases and J by 10 bases. In germline, CDR1 is SGHRS, CDR2 YFSETQ. CDR3 DNA: TGCGCCAGCAGCGAGGGACTAGCGGGAGGAGGCGAGCAGTTCTTC. Protein: CASSEGLAGGGEQFF.

This clonotype was seen only a few times. The V call is TRBV20-1, the J call TRBJ2-4; D may be TRBD2 (5 bases). V lost 6 bases, J lost 0 bases, and 15 bases lay in between. In germline, CDR1 is DFQATT, CDR2 SNEGSKA (reference sequence). The CDR3 loop spans 15 amino acids. The CDR3 reads CSALGATLAKNIQYF. DNA of the CDR3: TGCAGTGCCCTGGGAGCGACCCTAGCCAAAAACATTCAGTACTTC.

The chain couples TRBV9 to TRBJ2-1, with TRBD2 identical over 12 bases. V was clipped by 3 bases and J by 7 bases; unmatched bases: 8. Germline V gives CDR1 SGDLS, CDR2 YYNGEE. The CDR3 spans 16 residues. CDR3 loop: CASSGGPSGRANEQFF. The CDR3 coding sequence is TGTGCCAGCAGCGGGGGCCCTAGCGGGAGGGCGAATGAGCAGTTCTTC.

V and J are TRBV11-2 and TRBJ2-3, with 10 bases lining up with TRBD2. The junction had 4 bases not matched to a gene; V was cut back by 1 base and J by 3 bases. Germline V gene sequence: CDR1 SGHAT, CDR2 FQNNGV. This CDR3 has 16 amino acids. The CDR3 nucleotides read TGTGCCAGCAGCTTAGGGGCTAGCGGGAGTACAGATACGCAGTATTTT. Its protein product is CASSLGASGSTDTQYF.

This clonotype was found a few times. DNA for the CDR3: TGTGCCGGAGGGGCTACTGGGGCCAACGTCCTGACTTTC. Translated: CAGGATGANVLTF. The rearrangement joins TRBV6-1 to TRBJ2-6; D is perhaps TRBD2 (6 bases). CDR1 and CDR2 (germline): MNHNS, SASEGT. V was clipped by 11 bases and J by 2 bases, with 10 bases between them. CDR3 length: 13 residues.

There are a few counts of this clonotype. The V and J genes are TRBV7-2 and TRBJ2-2, with D perhaps assigned TRBD1 or TRBD2 (5 bases each). The germline gives CDR1 SGHTA, CDR2 FQGNSA. Trimming removed 4 bases at V and 1 base at J, with 10 bases between. The CDR3 is 15 amino acids. The CDR3 DNA reads TGTGCCAGCAGCTGGGGACGGTTGAACACCGGGGAGCTGTTTTTT. Protein product: CASSWGRLNTGELFF. The full variable domain, with the rest looked up from reference TRBV7-2 and TRBJ2-2, is GAGVSQSPSNKVTEKGKDVELRCDPISGHTALYWYRQSLGQGLEFLIYFQGNSAPDKSGLPSDRFSAERTGGSVSTLTIQRTQQEDSAVYLCASSWGRLNTGELFFGEGSRLTVL.

The rearrangement links TRBV5-1 to TRBJ2-4; 7 bases map to TRBD2. Looked up from germline, CDR1 is SGHRS and CDR2 is YFSETQ. This CDR3 spans 17 amino acids. V shed 3 bases and J 3 bases; nucleotides not matched to a gene: 12. This CDR3 is CASSSGGLADIKNIQYF. The CDR3 DNA follows: TGCGCCAGCAGCTCCGGGGGTCTAGCGGATATCAAAAACATTCAGTACTTC.

The chain employs TRBV5-4 and TRBJ2-1; 7 positions match TRBD2. Germline CDR1 and CDR2: SGHNT and YYREEE (reference sequence). The CDR3 is 13 amino acids. Trimming at V came to 9 bases and at J to 4 bases, leaving 7 bases not matched to a gene. CDR3 in DNA: TGTGCCACCGAGCGGGACGGTTACAATGAGCAGTTCTTC. Encoded protein: CATERDGYNEQFF. The entire variable domain, with the rest obtained from reference TRBV5-4 and TRBJ2-1, is as follows: ETGVTQSPTHLIKTRGQQVTLRCSSQSGHNTVSWYQQALGQGPQFIFQYYREEENGRGNFPPRFSGLQFPNYSSELNVNALELDDSALYLCATERDGYNEQFFGPGTRLTVL.